A single T cell receptor (beta chain) is shown here with its context. Its antigen specificity is not known. Per-base quality was not reported, and no clone a single base away is much larger than it. These data belong to a study of tumor-infiltrating lymphocytes in primary liver carcinoma (dated by TCRdb to 2017 to 2019). As for the study more broadly: Between November 2015 and March 2016, five patients in China with histopathologically diagnosed primary liver carcinoma had their tumors surgically resected. Samples yielded roughly 3.65 to 7.5 million productive TCRbeta reads; read depth did not differ significantly between tissue types. Of the five patients, three men and two women aged 30 to 69 years, four had hepatocellular carcinoma and one had combined HCC and intrahepatic cholangiocarcinoma. TCRbeta repertoire sequencing covered approximately 35 specimens from 5 patients: around 25 tumor regions, 5 adjacent noncancerous liver tissues and 5 peripheral blood samples. The five patients had tumors of stage T1-T3 N0M0, with maximum diameters ranging from roughly 4.2 to 11 cm. High reproducibility was observed for the technical replicate repertoires, with mean shared-clone rates approximately 0.9 and correlation coefficients above 0.95. The study combined TCRbeta repertoire sequencing, expression microarrays and whole-exome sequencing across five regions of each liver tumor, with adjacent normal tissue and blood.

Reading the germline V gene gives CDR1 SGHRS and CDR2 YFSETQ. Taken from cysteine to phenylalanine, the CDR3 has 17 residues. Kept here is only the CDR3 DNA, which spans 51 bases and is read in frame from base 1. Blood RNA was extracted from unsorted whole blood with TRIzol reagent; germline DNA came from the DNeasy Blood & Tissue kit. At the time of sampling, the patients were treatment-naive and had chronic HBV infection. Before surgery, roughly 3.7 milliliters of peripheral blood were collected into K2EDTA tubes. General study outcomes and caveats: Because sequencing covered only the TCR beta chain and unpaired alpha chains were not captured, true repertoire diversity is likely underestimated. The top 250 clones made up a significantly larger repertoire fraction in tumors than in blood (p = 0.039). Since the samples were bulk and unsorted, there was no way to compare CD4+ and CD8+ T cell repertoires. With just a few patients in the study, the authors point out that the findings should be validated in a larger study. Repertoire overlap was higher between tumor regions (mean around 36%) than tumor-adjacent (approximately 17%) or tumor-blood (approximately 15%) pairs, consistent with antigen-driven expansion.

TCRbeta-specific cDNA was reverse-transcribed from 500 ng total RNA using a constant-region primer and ProtoScript II reverse transcriptase. TCRbeta libraries were built with three nested multiplex PCR rounds, a slightly modified ARM-PCR procedure. Each of the first two PCR rounds ran for approximately 11 cycles using multiplex TRBV1-TRBV30 forward primers together with a Cbeta reverse primer. Sample barcodes and Illumina adapters were added in a final 25-cycle PCR with Deep VentR polymerase. Before sequencing, amplicons of 200-500 bp were purified from gel using a QIAquick gel extraction kit. An Illumina HiSeq 2500 was used to sequence the TCRbeta amplicons, generating 250-bp paired-end reads. Processing in the source paper ran as follows. Trimmomatic v0.33 was used to quality-trim the reads, and FLASH v1.2.11 was used to merge paired reads so that full CDR3 sequences could be recovered. V, D and J germline segments were assigned to the rearranged TCRbeta sequences using MiGEC v1.2.1b. Clonotype statistics, along with Shannon-Wiener diversity indices, were calculated using VDJtools v1.0.0. To cut down on sampling bias, every analysis after diversity analysis relied on just the 250 most abundant clonotypes from each sample. TCRdb took the public reads, trimmed them with fastp at Q25, ran MiXCR for clone calling and kept in-frame beta chains. One record per CDR3 amino acid sequence lists the most common genes and DNA. The V and J calls here are based on TCRdb, not the publication. This sample lists approximately 330,000 distinct CDR3 sequences; less than 65% were detected once. Together, the top ten hold under 8.5% of the sample.

The sequence was obtained from a man between 40 and 49 years old with primary liver carcinoma and hepatitis B virus infection. The chain was built from TRBV5-1 and TRBJ2-6; 7 middle bases align to TRBD2. Input material: peripheral blood. The bases are TGCATCAGCACTAACGGGCGGGAGAGTTCTGGGGCCAACGTCCTGACTTTC. The encoded protein is CISTNGRESSGANVLTF.